This T cell receptor beta chain came from a study of cytomegalovirus exposure and HLA in healthy donors. Whole-study findings and limits: By a later analysis, the bulk of CMV-associated TCR beta chains appeared HLA-restricted. In a later analysis, HLA-C alleles had the fewest associated TCRs, DRB1 alleles the most. High sensitivity and specificity were reportedly achieved when the classifier diagnosed cytomegalovirus status.

The primer mix had 60 Vbeta and 13 Jbeta primers. Generated by immunoSEQ multiplex PCR, the TCRdb table keeps only in-frame clones and is missing some. Seen here are over 100,000 clones, 75% to 90% observed once, and the top ten hold 2% to 2.5%. In regard to this clone: Its matching antigen is unknown.

Trimming cost V 4 bases and J 1 base, with 14 bases left between them. Germline CDR1 reads MDHEN; CDR2 reads SYDVKM. The CDR3 is 16 residues long. The sequence came from a man in his thirties or forties in good health and CMV-seronegative. The chain carries TRBV28 and TRBJ2-1, with D possibly matching TRBD1 (5 bases). The sample taken for sequencing was PBMCs. The CDR3 protein is CASSSAPPGSYNEQFF. For the CDR3, the DNA is TGTGCCAGCAGTTCGGCTCCGCCAGGGTCCTACAATGAGCAGTTCTTC.